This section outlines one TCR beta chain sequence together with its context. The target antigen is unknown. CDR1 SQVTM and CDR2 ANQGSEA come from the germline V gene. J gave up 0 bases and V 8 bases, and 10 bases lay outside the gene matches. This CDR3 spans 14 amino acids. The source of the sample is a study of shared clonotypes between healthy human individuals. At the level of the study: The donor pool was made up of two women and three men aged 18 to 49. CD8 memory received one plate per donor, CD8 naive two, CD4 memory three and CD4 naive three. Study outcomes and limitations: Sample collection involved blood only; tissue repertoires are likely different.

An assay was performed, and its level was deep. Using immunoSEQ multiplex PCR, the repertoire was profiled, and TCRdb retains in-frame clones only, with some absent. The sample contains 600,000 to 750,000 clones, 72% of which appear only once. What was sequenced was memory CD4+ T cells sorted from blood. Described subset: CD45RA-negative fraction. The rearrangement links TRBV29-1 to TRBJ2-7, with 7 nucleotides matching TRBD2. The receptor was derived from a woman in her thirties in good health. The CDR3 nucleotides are TGCAGCATCGAGAGCGGGACTCGCTCCTACGAGCAGTACTTC. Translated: CSIESGTRSYEQYF.